Below, 14 T cell receptor beta chains from the same sample are listed, as sequenced in a study of siplizumab effects on memory and regulatory T cells. Only in-frame clones appear in the TCRdb table, and some are missing; sequencing was by immunoSEQ multiplex PCR. The table shows 100,000 or so clones, with about 94% occurring only once. The sample comprised CD4+ T cells sorted from blood. All receptors derive from a human donor in good health.

V and J are TRBV18 and TRBJ2-2, with 11 bases matching TRBD2. This CDR3 is 17 amino acids long. Unmatched junction bases numbered 7, after V lost 2 bases and J lost 5 bases. The germline gives CDR1 KGHSH, CDR2 LQKENI. The chain's CDR3 is CASSPGTSGEVTGELFF. The CDR3 DNA reads TGTGCCAGCTCACCAGGGACTAGCGGAGAGGTTACCGGGGAGCTGTTTTTT. The full variable domain, with the rest looked up from reference TRBV18 and TRBJ2-2, is NAGVMQNPRHLVRRRGQEARLRCSPMKGHSHVYWYRQLPEEGLKFMVYLQKENIIDESGMPKERFSAEFPKEGPSILRIQQVVRGDSAAYFCASSPGTSGEVTGELFFGEGSRLTVL.

The chain combines TRBV2 with TRBJ1-2; D is unresolved. The CDR3 loop spans 14 amino acids. Germline V gene sequence: CDR1 SNHLY, CDR2 FYNNEI. The V gene lost 6 bases and the J gene lost 7 bases, with 18 bases spanning the gap. The CDR3 sequence is CASSSTPWVSGYTF. The CDR3 region has the DNA TGTGCCAGCAGCTCGACCCCCTGGGTTTCTGGCTACACCTTC.

This CDR3 is CASSSDRGIYQPQHF. The CDR3, as DNA: TGTGCCAGCAGCTCGGACAGGGGAATTTATCAGCCCCAGCATTTT. The chain couples TRBV7-9 to TRBJ1-5, with 9 bases that match TRBD1. V trimming: 4 bases; J trimming: 5 bases; junction bases outside the gene matches: 6. The CDR3 has 15 residues. The germline V gene encodes CDR1 SEHNR and CDR2 FQNEAQ (reference sequence).

This sequence joins TRBV2 and TRBJ1-5; D unclear. Trimming pared 4 bases from V and 2 bases from J, leaving 15 bases between. The CDR3 consists of 16 residues. CDR1 and CDR2 from the germline V gene are SNHLY and FYNNEI. Here the CDR3 DNA reads TGTGCCAGCAGTGGCGAAAGCAGGACGGGCAATCAGCCCCAGCATTTT. Translated: CASSGESRTGNQPQHF.

The rearrangement links TRBV5-1 to TRBJ2-1, with D perhaps matching TRBD2 (6 bases). Looked up from germline, CDR1 is SGHRS and CDR2 is YFSETQ. This CDR3 has 14 residues. Trimming stripped 4 bases from V and 8 bases from J, with 16 bases between. CDR3 sequence reads: CASSESWGDDEQFF. In nucleotides, the CDR3 is TGCGCCAGCAGCGAATCCTGGGGGGATGATGAGCAGTTCTTC.

This chain joins TRBV7-9 and TRBJ1-1; tentatively, D is TRBD1 (6 bases). Germline V gene lookup returns CDR1 SEHNR and CDR2 FQNEAQ (reference sequence). The CDR3 has 12 amino acids. Trimming took off 0 bases at V and 7 bases at J, with 6 bases between the two ends. In DNA form, the CDR3 reads TGTGCCAGCAGCTTAGCAGGGGGTGAAGCTTTCTTT. Encoded protein: CASSLAGGEAFF.

The chain combines TRBV7-9 with TRBJ2-2, with TRBD2 identical over 7 bases. Unmatched junction bases numbered 11, after V lost 4 bases and J lost 3 bases. CDR1 and CDR2 (germline): SEHNR, FQNEAQ (reference sequence). The CDR3 runs to 17 residues. In DNA form, the CDR3 reads TGTGCCAGCAGCTCGAAACTTACTAGCGCCTACACCGGGGAGCTGTTTTTT. This encodes CASSSKLTSAYTGELFF.

The V call is TRBV5-4, the J call TRBJ2-3, with no clear D. Trimming pared 4 bases from V and 10 bases from J, leaving 13 bases between. This CDR3 has 12 amino acids. Germline V lookup: CDR1 SGHNT, CDR2 YYREEE (reference sequence). This CDR3 is CASSPEGPPQYF. The DNA for the CDR3 is TGTGCCAGCAGCCCGGAAGGGCCCCCGCAGTATTTT. The full variable domain, in which reference TRBV5-4 and TRBJ2-3 provide the parts outside the CDR3, is ETGVTQSPTHLIKTRGQQVTLRCSSQSGHNTVSWYQQALGQGPQFIFQYYREEENGRGNFPPRFSGLQFPNYSSELNVNALELDDSALYLCASSPEGPPQYFGPGTRLTVL.

Worth noting for this clone: The junction departs from germline at one end; a sequencing error may be responsible. V is TRBV5-1 and J is TRBJ2-1; D perhaps matches TRBD1 (5 bases). Germline V gene lookup returns CDR1 SGHRS and CDR2 YFSETQ. The CDR3 has 14 residues. DNA of the CDR3: TGCGCCAGCAGCCTTGATAAGGGGTATGGCCCTTATCTCTTC. This translates into CASSLDKGYGPYLF.

Comments on this clone: Germline and junction disagree at one end, which may indicate a read error. CDR3 sequence reads: CASSQGGSHNEQFF. The CDR3 nucleotides read TGTGCCAGCAGCCAGGGTGGCTCCCACAATGAGCAGTTCTTC. The rearrangement links TRBV4-2 to TRBJ2-1; D gene uncertain. This CDR3 is 14 amino acids long. Germline assignment: CDR1 LGHNA and CDR2 YNFKEQ.

V and J are TRBV5-1 and TRBJ2-1, with D tentatively TRBD1 or TRBD2 (5 bases each). The CDR3 length is 14 residues. Germline V gene lookup returns CDR1 SGHRS and CDR2 YFSETQ. Trimming cost V 0 bases and J 7 bases, with 11 bases left between them. The CDR3 coding sequence is TGCGCCAGCAGCTTGGCCAATGAGGGGAATGAGCAGTTCTTC. This gives the protein CASSLANEGNEQFF.

The chain combines TRBV7-3 with TRBJ2-3; D perhaps matches TRBD2 (5 bases). The CDR3 runs 14 residues. CDR1 SGHTA and CDR2 FQGTGA come from the germline V gene. V lost 2 bases to trimming and J lost 2 bases, with 8 bases between them. The CDR3 region has the DNA TGTGCCAGCAGCTTAGAGAGGGCCACAGATACGCAGTATTTT. Encoded protein: CASSLERATDTQYF.

The genes are TRBV7-8 and TRBJ1-1; TRBD1 aligns across 7 bases. CDR3 length: 15 residues. Losses at the gene ends were 0 bases for V and 1 base for J; bases not matched to a gene: 2. Per the germline V gene, CDR1 is SGHVS and CDR2 is FQNEAQ. DNA for the CDR3: TGTGCCAGCAGCTTAGCTAAGGGGGCGAACACTGAAGCTTTCTTT. As protein: CASSLAKGANTEAFF. The full variable domain, in which reference TRBV7-8 and TRBJ1-1 provide the parts outside the CDR3, is GAGVSQSPRYKVAKRGQDVALRCDPISGHVSLFWYQQALGQGPEFLTYFQNEAQLDKSGLPSDRFFAERPEGSVSTLKIQRTQQEDSAVYLCASSLAKGANTEAFFGQGTRLTVV.

The chain joins TRBV19 to TRBJ1-4; D is undetermined. Deletions cut 9 bases from V and 2 bases from J, with 19 bases between. Germline V gene lookup returns CDR1 LNHDA and CDR2 SQIVND (reference sequence). This CDR3 is 16 amino acids long. The CDR3 spells CASQREGFGTNEKLFF. CDR3 coding DNA: TGTGCCAGCCAGAGGGAAGGGTTCGGCACTAATGAAAAACTGTTTTTT.